Below are 5 T cell receptor beta chains sequenced from a single sample in a study of blood T cells in healthy people across ages. Using a J-beta primer mix together with a sample-barcoded 5' primer, a second PCR was run for about 6 to 11 cycles. A single record per CDR3 protein comes from TCRdb applying MiXCR to the 5' RACE reads. Of about a million distinct CDR3 sequences detected, around 49% appear once; the ten largest clones hold roughly 13%. The sequenced material came from blood. The receptor source for this set is a man aged 25-45 years in good health.

The chain joins TRBV9 to TRBJ2-5, with TRBD1 matching over 9 bases. Trimming took 4 bases from V and 5 from J; bases not matched to a gene: 9. Germline V gene sequence: CDR1 SGDLS, CDR2 YYNGEE. The CDR3 loop spans 15 amino acids. The CDR3 sequence is CASSLLGTGRETQYF. CDR3 bases: TGTGCCAGCAGCCTGTTAGGGACAGGGAGGGAGACCCAGTACTTC.

The V call is TRBV27, the J call TRBJ2-6, with D tentatively TRBD1 (5 bases). The CDR3 totals 18 residues. Germline V gene data show CDR1 as MNHEY and CDR2 as SMNVEV (reference sequence). V was trimmed by 4 bases and J by 1 base, leaving 17 bases between them. In DNA, the CDR3 is TGTGCCAGCAGTTCCTTGGCAGGGAAAGTTTCTGGGGCCAACGTCCTGACTTTC. Amino acids: CASSSLAGKVSGANVLTF. Filled out from reference TRBV27 and TRBJ2-6, the complete variable domain reads EAQVTQNPRYLITVTGKKLTVTCSQNMNHEYMSWYRQDPGLGLRQIYYSMNVEVTDKGDVPEGYKVSRKEKRNFPLILESPSPNQTSLYFCASSSLAGKVSGANVLTFGAGSRLTVL.

The chain is built from TRBV3-1 and TRBJ2-1; D may match TRBD1 or TRBD2 (5 bases each). The CDR3 extends over 18 amino acids. With 1 base removed from V and 0 bases from J, the gap between germline ends came to 16 bases. The germline V gene encodes CDR1 LGHDT and CDR2 YNNKEL (reference sequence). The CDR3 reads CASSQGVRAGSSYNEQFF. CDR3 DNA: TGTGCCAGCAGCCAAGGGGTTAGAGCAGGGAGCTCCTACAATGAGCAGTTCTTC.

The V and J genes are TRBV7-8 and TRBJ1-6; D perhaps matches TRBD1 (5 bases). The germline V gene encodes CDR1 SGHVS and CDR2 FQNEAQ. The CDR3 is 15 residues long. Trimming took off 4 bases at V and 7 bases at J, with 14 bases between the two ends. The CDR3 DNA sequence: TGTGCCAGCAGCTGGGGCGGGAGCCTGAATTCACCCCTCCACTTT. The encoded protein is CASSWGGSLNSPLHF.

The genes are TRBV2 and TRBJ2-7; TRBD1 might be the D (6 bases). Germline V lookup: CDR1 SNHLY, CDR2 FYNNEI. The CDR3 is made up of 13 amino acids. The V and J ends lost 7 bases and 7 bases respectively, with 17 bases between them. The CDR3 coding sequence is TGTGCCAGCACCCCTGACAGGAACAATGAGCAGTACTTC. Protein: CASTPDRNNEQYF.